This TCR beta chain was documented in a study of T cell responses to AZD1222 COVID-19 vaccine. Study-level information: Pooled in the analysis were second doses at about 4 or about 12 weeks. General study results and limits: At baseline, seropositivity was found in only 6 or 7 AZD1222 recipients.

This clone was detected only once. Its antigen is currently unknown. Sequencing used immunoSEQ multiplex PCR; TCRdb keeps in-frame clones, though not all of them. The sample yields just over 60,000 clones, approximately 83% seen once. This CDR3 has 16 amino acids. V is TRBV21-1 and J is TRBJ1-3. TRBV21-1 is a known pseudogene. The receptor comes from an adult in good health. Sequencing was performed on peripheral blood, taken on day 0 of AZD1222 vaccination. CDR3 region: CASTGRGPISGNTIYF. The CDR3 DNA reads TGTGCCAGCACCGGGCGGGGGCCGATCTCTGGAAACACCATATATTTT.